This T cell receptor (beta chain) was documented in a study of shared clonotypes between healthy human individuals. Deep-level settings were used for running the assay. The material for each subset, its genomic DNA, was split evenly across several immunoSEQ plates. TCRdb keeps only in-frame clones here, not all; method: immunoSEQ multiplex PCR. The table lists hundreds of thousands of clones, roughly four fifths of them singletons, with more than 10% in the top ten. Study-level points and caveats: Since donors were few, the genetic and exposure-history diversity represented was limited.

All donors qualified as healthy HIV-negative adults and had experienced no recent acute infections or vaccinations. As concerns this clone: Its antigen is unidentified.

The source is a woman aged 35 to 49 in good health. Some clones in this sample may be carry-over from other donors' samples. The sample was PBMCs.

The CDR3 spells CASSPSQETQYF. CDR3 coding DNA: TGTGCCAGCAGCCCTTCGCAAGAGACCCAGTACTTC. This chain uses TRBV7-2 with TRBJ2-5, with D hard to call. CDR1 is SGHTA and CDR2 is FQGNSA in the germline V gene. The CDR3 covers 12 residues. Trimming left V 5 bases short and J 2 bases short, with 6 bases between.